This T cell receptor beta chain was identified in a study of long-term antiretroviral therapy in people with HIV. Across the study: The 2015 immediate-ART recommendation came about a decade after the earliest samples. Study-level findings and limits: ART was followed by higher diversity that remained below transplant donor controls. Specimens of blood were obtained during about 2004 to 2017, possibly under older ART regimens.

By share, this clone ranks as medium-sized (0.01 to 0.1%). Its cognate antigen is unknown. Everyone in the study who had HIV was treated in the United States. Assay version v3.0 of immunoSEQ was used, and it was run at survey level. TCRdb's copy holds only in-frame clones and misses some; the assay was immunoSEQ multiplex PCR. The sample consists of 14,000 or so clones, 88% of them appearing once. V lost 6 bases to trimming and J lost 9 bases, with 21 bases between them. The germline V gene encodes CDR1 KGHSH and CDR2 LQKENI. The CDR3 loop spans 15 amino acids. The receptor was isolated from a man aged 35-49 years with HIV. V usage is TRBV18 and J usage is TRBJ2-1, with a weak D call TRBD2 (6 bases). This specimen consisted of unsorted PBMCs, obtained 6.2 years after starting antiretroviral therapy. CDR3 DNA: TGTGCCAGCTCTCCTGAAATTACGGGAGTAGTTGAGCAGTTCTTC. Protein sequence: CASSPEITGVVEQFF.